This TCR beta chain is drawn from a study of blood T cell repertoires in COVID-19. Cohort 3 recovery required two negative PCRs, clearance, or symptom resolution. The protocol was immunoSEQ multiplex PCR, while the TCRdb copy is restricted to in-frame clones and leaves out a portion. Among about 300,000 clones, around 84% were seen once, and the ten largest hold 10%. Looked up from germline, CDR1 is MGHRA and CDR2 is YSYEKL. This CDR3 has 17 amino acids. The V end was cut by 0 bases, the J end by 6 bases, with 18 bases between. The chain has TRBV4-1 and TRBJ1-5; D is uncertain. Sequencing was done on a sample of PBMCs or T cells enriched from blood (not recorded which). The sequence came from a woman aged 18-30 years who had recovered from COVID-19. CDR3 in amino acids: CASSQDLTARLGQPQHF. CDR3 nucleotides: TGCGCCAGCAGCCAAGATCTAACTGCCCGCCTCGGTCAGCCCCAGCATTTT.